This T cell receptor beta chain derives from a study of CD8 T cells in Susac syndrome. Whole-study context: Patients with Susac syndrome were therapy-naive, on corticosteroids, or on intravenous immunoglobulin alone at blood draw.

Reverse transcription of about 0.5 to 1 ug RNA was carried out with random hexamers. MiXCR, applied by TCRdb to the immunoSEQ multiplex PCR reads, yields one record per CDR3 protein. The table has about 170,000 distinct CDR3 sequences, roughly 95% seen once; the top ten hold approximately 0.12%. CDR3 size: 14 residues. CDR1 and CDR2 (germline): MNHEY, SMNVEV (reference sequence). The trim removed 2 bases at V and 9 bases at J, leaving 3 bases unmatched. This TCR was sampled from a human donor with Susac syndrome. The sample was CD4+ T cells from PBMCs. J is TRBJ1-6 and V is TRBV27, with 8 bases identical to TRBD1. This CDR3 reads CASSLDRGGSPLHF. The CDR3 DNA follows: TGTGCCAGCAGTTTAGACAGGGGAGGTTCACCCCTCCACTTT.